The rows below give T cell receptor beta chains drawn from one sample of a study of cytomegalovirus exposure and HLA in healthy donors. TCRdb keeps only in-frame clones here, not all; method: immunoSEQ multiplex PCR. The sample lists some 240,000 clones, about nine tenths occurring once. Sequencing was performed on PBMCs. The receptor set was obtained from a girl aged 2 to 10 in good health and CMV-seronegative. Each CDR3 is given with its conserved first and last residue. The order of the fields is CDR3 length, V gene, D gene, clone size, J gene, CDR3 protein, CDR3 DNA. The D gene is left open where the match is weak. Clone size is stated in some rows and not others, as once, few, many or a class when expanded.

len: 13
v_gene: TRBV9
d_gene: .
abundance: .
j_gene: TRBJ2-3
CDR3aa: CASSGGPPDTQYF
CDR3nt: TGTGCCAGCAGCGGGGGGCCGCCAGATACGCAGTATTTT

len: 15
v_gene: TRBV5-1
d_gene: .
abundance: .
j_gene: TRBJ1-1
CDR3aa: CASSGSGGFRTEAFF
CDR3nt: TGCGCCAGCAGTGGGTCTGGGGGCTTTCGCACTGAAGCTTTCTTT

len: 11
v_gene: TRBV20-1
d_gene: .
abundance: .
j_gene: TRBJ1-1
CDR3aa: CSAPLIAEAFF
CDR3nt: TGCAGTGCCCCCTTGATAGCTGAAGCTTTCTTT

len: 13
v_gene: TRBV28
d_gene: TRBD1
abundance: .
j_gene: TRBJ1-2
CDR3aa: CASSLGQGDGYTF
CDR3nt: TGTGCCAGCAGTTTGGGACAGGGTGATGGCTACACCTTC

len: 14
v_gene: TRBV18
d_gene: .
abundance: .
j_gene: TRBJ2-5
CDR3aa: CASSPPGQQETQYF
CDR3nt: TGTGCCAGCTCACCACCCGGACAGCAAGAGACCCAGTACTTC

len: 15
v_gene: TRBV9
d_gene: .
abundance: .
j_gene: TRBJ1-4
CDR3aa: CASSVGHTTNEKLFF
CDR3nt: TGTGCCAGCAGCGTAGGACACACAACTAATGAAAAACTGTTTTTT

len: 16
v_gene: TRBV7-8
d_gene: TRBD2
abundance: .
j_gene: TRBJ2-1
CDR3aa: CASSLVIAGGGNEQFF
CDR3nt: TGTGCCAGCAGCTTAGTGATAGCGGGAGGGGGCAATGAGCAGTTCTTC

len: 13
v_gene: TRBV27
d_gene: .
abundance: .
j_gene: TRBJ2-3
CDR3aa: CASSLWGVDTQYF
CDR3nt: TGTGCCAGCAGTTTGTGGGGGGTGGATACGCAGTATTTT

len: 12
v_gene: TRBV28
d_gene: .
abundance: .
j_gene: TRBJ2-1
CDR3aa: CASSSRAGRQFF
CDR3nt: TGTGCCAGCAGCTCACGGGCGGGGCGGCAGTTCTTC

len: 14
v_gene: TRBV11-2
d_gene: .
abundance: .
j_gene: TRBJ2-7
CDR3aa: CASSPPPVSYEQYF
CDR3nt: TGTGCCAGCAGCCCCCCCCCGGTTAGCTACGAGCAGTACTTC

len: 15
v_gene: TRBV14
d_gene: TRBD2
abundance: .
j_gene: TRBJ2-7
CDR3aa: CASSQLAGGRSEQYF
CDR3nt: TGTGCCAGCAGCCAACTTGCGGGGGGGCGTAGCGAGCAGTACTTC

len: 14
v_gene: TRBV28
d_gene: TRBD1
abundance: .
j_gene: TRBJ1-2
CDR3aa: CASSLQGALVGYTF
CDR3nt: TGTGCCAGCAGTCTCCAGGGGGCGCTAGTCGGCTACACCTTC

len: 12
v_gene: TRBV2
d_gene: .
abundance: .
j_gene: TRBJ2-7
CDR3aa: CASRDSAYEQYF
CDR3nt: TGTGCCAGCAGGGACTCCGCCTACGAGCAGTACTTC

len: 15
v_gene: TRBV19
d_gene: .
abundance: .
j_gene: TRBJ1-1
CDR3aa: CASSAAGGVYTEAFF
CDR3nt: TGTGCCAGTAGTGCCGCGGGGGGGGTGTACACTGAAGCTTTCTTT

len: 15
v_gene: TRBV6-5
d_gene: TRBD1
abundance: .
j_gene: TRBJ2-7
CDR3aa: CASSHRDRGSYEQYF
CDR3nt: TGTGCCAGCAGTCACCGGGACAGGGGTTCCTACGAGCAGTACTTC

len: 14
v_gene: TRBV28
d_gene: .
abundance: .
j_gene: TRBJ1-5
CDR3aa: CASSLYRVRQPQHF
CDR3nt: TGCGCCAGCAGTTTATACAGGGTCAGACAGCCCCAGCATTTT

len: 16
v_gene: TRBV5-1
d_gene: TRBD1
abundance: once
j_gene: TRBJ2-1
CDR3aa: CASSFGGQGIGDEQFF
CDR3nt: TGCGCCAGCAGCTTCGGGGGACAGGGCATTGGGGATGAGCAGTTCTTC

len: 12
v_gene: TRBV30
d_gene: .
abundance: once
j_gene: TRBJ2-1
CDR3aa: CAWGELTAEQFF
CDR3nt: TGTGCCTGGGGTGAGCTAACTGCTGAGCAGTTCTTC